This TCR beta chain appears in the sequencing data of a study of OX40 agonist ivuxolimab in advanced cancers. About the research overall: Every 2 weeks, ivuxolimab was infused into the patients intravenously at between 0.01 and 10 mg/kg. Patients undergoing dose escalation presented with hepatocellular carcinoma, melanoma, renal cell or head and neck cancer.

Libraries were prepared by immunoSEQ multiplex PCR; TCRdb keeps only in-frame clonotypes and omits some of them. The sample lists more than 65,000 clones, 88% occurring once. Trimming cost V 7 bases and J 3 bases, with 12 bases left between them. Germline CDR1 and CDR2: GTSNPN and SVGIG (reference sequence). This CDR3 has 12 residues. This receptor was identified in an adult with an advanced solid tumor such as melanoma, head and neck, liver or kidney cancer. Sequenced material: CD4+ or CD8+ T cells sorted from blood, taken in a trial of the OX40 agonist ivuxolimab. This sequence joins TRBV30 and TRBJ1-1; a possible D gene is TRBD1 (5 bases). The CDR3, as DNA: TGTGCCTCCCGTGGGGGGGACACTGAAGCTTTCTTT. Translation gives CASRGGDTEAFF.